This T cell receptor beta chain was identified during a study of cytomegalovirus exposure and HLA in healthy donors. Broader study findings: In vitro work confirmed that a few CMV-associated chains recognize CMV antigens. Associated with HLA alleles at 0.05 false discovery rate in a later analysis were over 15,000 TCR beta sequences.

As for this clone: Its specificity is unknown.

The PCR employed 60 Vbeta primers together with 13 Jbeta primers. Sequencing used immunoSEQ multiplex PCR; TCRdb keeps in-frame clones, though not all of them. The sample lists roughly 150,000 clones; 70% were seen once. This clonotype was sampled from an older woman in good health and CMV-seropositive. The source material was PBMCs.

This CDR3 is CASSPGGLTNTGELFF. The CDR3 DNA sequence: TGTGCCAGCAGCCCAGGGGGACTTACAAACACCGGGGAGCTGTTTTTT. The V call is TRBV9, the J call TRBJ2-2; D is possibly TRBD1 (7 bases). This CDR3 has 16 amino acids. Trimming cost V 4 bases and J 2 bases, with 15 bases left between them. Germline V gene sequence: CDR1 SGDLS, CDR2 YYNGEE.